This T cell receptor (beta chain) was documented in a study of T cell responses to AZD1222 COVID-19 vaccine. Concerning this clone itself: Its antigen is unidentified.

Overall study findings and caveats: Dominant at 160-218 and 743-854, vaccine-associated CD4 TCRs also spanned spike. Just five to seven people given AZD1222 tested seropositive at baseline. Donor demographics were predominantly white British with a female majority; clonal diversity may be underestimated.

This CDR3 has 15 amino acids. V was clipped by 0 bases and J by 0 bases, with 10 bases between them. Germline CDR1 reads SGDLS; CDR2 reads YYNGEE. Repertoires were generated with immunoSEQ multiplex PCR, while TCRdb's copy carries only in-frame clones and drops some. The sample consists of 150,000 or so clones, 92% of them appearing once. The sequences come from peripheral blood, collected 28 days after the second AZD1222 dose. The clonotype originates from an adult who received the AZD1222 COVID-19 vaccine. This chain uses TRBV9 with TRBJ2-7; no firm D call. Written as DNA, the CDR3 is TGTGCCAGCAGCGTAGCCCCGGACCCCTCCTACGAGCAGTACTTC. Residues: CASSVAPDPSYEQYF.